These 6 T cell receptor beta chains were sequenced from one sample in a study of beta chain features in type 1 diabetes. Expressed TCRB transcripts were sequenced, since all the RNA that had been isolated was reverse transcribed. Here immunoSEQ multiplex PCR was the method, and the copy in TCRdb shows in-frame clones only, minus some. There are 200,000 to 300,000 clones in the sample; approximately 11% occur only once, and approximately 0.017% lies in the top ten. Whole-study results and caveats: Across all four CD4+ subsets, people with type 1 diabetes showed modestly shorter TCRB CDR3s.

Their target antigens are unknown. Sequencing was done on a sample of naive CD4+ T cells from blood. All receptors come from a man aged 25-45 years with type 1 diabetes.

The genes are TRBV2 and TRBJ2-1, with D possibly TRBD1 on 5 matching bases. The germline gives CDR1 SNHLY, CDR2 FYNNEI. The CDR3 contains 12 residues. Trimming took off 6 bases at V and 7 bases at J, with 10 bases between the two ends. The CDR3 loop reads CASSSGWNEQFF. Here the CDR3 DNA reads TGTGCCAGCAGCTCAGGGTGGAATGAGCAGTTCTTC.

This sequence joins TRBV7-9 and TRBJ1-2; D not certain. Germline V gene sequence: CDR1 SEHNR, CDR2 FQNEAQ (reference sequence). The CDR3 has 12 residues. Trimming cost V 10 bases and J 0 bases, with 9 bases left between them. The DNA for the CDR3 is TGTGCCACAAGAGACTCTAACTATGGCTACACCTTC. Protein: CATRDSNYGYTF.

This chain links TRBV28 with TRBJ2-7, with a weak D call TRBD1 (6 bases). V gave up 10 bases and J gave up 6 bases, with 25 bases separating them. CDR1 MDHEN and CDR2 SYDVKM come from the germline V gene. The CDR3 consists of 15 residues. The CDR3 nucleotides are TGTGCCATCCCCCAAGGAGGCAGGGGAACTGTCGAGCAGTACTTC. Its protein product is CAIPQGGRGTVEQYF.

This chain joins TRBV2 and TRBJ1-5; 8 bases line up with TRBD1. The CDR3 is 14 amino acids. CDR1 is SNHLY, CDR2 FYNNEI, per germline. The V segment lost 4 bases and the J segment 5 bases; nucleotides outside the gene matches: 4. Here the CDR3 DNA reads TGTGCCAGCAGTGGGGACAGGTTGGATCAGCCCCAGCATTTT. As protein: CASSGDRLDQPQHF.

The sample holds a few counts of this clone. The CDR3 DNA is TGTGCCAGCAGCCTGACAGGGTCCGGAGTAGCTTTCTTT. Residues: CASSLTGSGVAFF. The chain employs TRBV7-3 and TRBJ1-1; 7 nucleotides align to TRBD1. Germline V gives CDR1 SGHTA, CDR2 FQGTGA. The V gene end was trimmed by 5 bases and the J gene end by 10 bases; junction bases not matched to a gene: 10. The CDR3 contains 13 residues. Complete variable domain (other parts from reference TRBV7-3 and TRBJ1-1): GAGVSQTPSNKVTEKGKYVELRCDPISGHTALYWYRQSLGQGPEFLIYFQGTGAADDSGLPNDRFFAVRPEGSVSTLKIQRTERGDSAVYLCASSLTGSGVAFFGQGTRLTVV.

This chain connects TRBV18 to TRBJ2-7; 10 positions agree with TRBD1. Germline V lookup: CDR1 KGHSH, CDR2 LQKENI. CDR3 size: 16 residues. After removal of 3 bases from V and 0 bases from J, the junction contained 5 bases not matched to a gene. CDR3 DNA sequence: TGTGCCAGCTCACCCGCGGGACAGGGGTTCTCCTACGAGCAGTACTTC. This gives the protein CASSPAGQGFSYEQYF.